Below are 21 T cell receptor beta chains sequenced from a single sample in a study of blood T cell repertoires in COVID-19. The assay was immunoSEQ multiplex PCR, and TCRdb's table has in-frame clones only and misses some. The table has approximately 150,000 clones, about nine tenths seen once. The sample consisted of peripheral blood. The receptors here all came from a human donor in a cohort sampled during active COVID-19.

This chain connects TRBV5-1 to TRBJ2-3; no firm D call. Germline V gene data show CDR1 as SGHRS and CDR2 as YFSETQ. The CDR3 runs 14 residues. Trimming shortened V by 1 base and J by 2 bases, and 8 bases separated the two germline ends. The CDR3 spells CASSLLESTDTQYF. CDR3 sequence (DNA): TGCGCCAGCAGCTTGCTGGAGTCCACAGATACGCAGTATTTT.

This clone was picked up one time. The chain uses TRBV5-1 and TRBJ2-5; 10 bases agree with TRBD2. The CDR3 has 15 residues. Trimming removed 0 bases from V and 5 bases from J; junction bases left unmatched: 4. Germline CDR1 is SGHRS and CDR2 is YFSETQ. The CDR3, as DNA: TGCGCCAGCAGCTTGGTACTAGCGGGGCCCGAGACCCAGTACTTC. Translation gives CASSLVLAGPETQYF. Looking up the rest from reference TRBV5-1 and TRBJ2-5 gives the full variable domain: KAGVTQTPRYLIKTRGQQVTLSCSPISGHRSVSWYQQTPGQGLQFLFEYFSETQRNKGNFPGRFSGRQFSNSRSEMNVSTLELGDSALYLCASSLVLAGPETQYFGPGTRLLVL.

The chain recombines TRBV10-2 with TRBJ1-2, with TRBD1 matching 9 bases. Trimming took 1 base from V and 8 from J; bases not matched to a gene: 5. The germline gives CDR1 WSHSY, CDR2 SAAADI. This CDR3 contains 14 residues. The CDR3 DNA is TGCGCCAGCAGTGAGTTAGGGACAGGGAACGGCTACACCTTC. This gives the protein CASSELGTGNGYTF.

The J gene is TRBJ2-6, the V gene TRBV7-3, with TRBD2 as a possible D gene (6 bases). There are 12 residues in the CDR3. In germline, CDR1 is SGHTA, CDR2 FQGTGA. V was cut by 3 bases and J by 12 bases, with 9 bases left in between. DNA of the CDR3: TGTGCCAGCAGCTTCGGGAGCACCGTCCTGACTTTC. Residues: CASSFGSTVLTF.

The V gene is TRBV29-1, the J gene TRBJ2-7; TRBD2 aligns across 8 bases. This CDR3 spans 13 amino acids. V shed 6 bases and J 2 bases; nucleotides not matched to a gene: 6. Germline CDR1 SQVTM, CDR2 ANQGSEA. In nucleotides, the CDR3 is TGCAGCGTCGGGGGGGCGGGGGCCTACGAGCAGTACTTC. Translated, it gives CSVGGAGAYEQYF.

V and J are TRBV28 and TRBJ2-7; TRBD1 matches 11 bases. Germline V gene lookup returns CDR1 MDHEN and CDR2 SYDVKM. V was clipped by 6 bases and J by 3 bases; unmatched bases: 7. The CDR3 contains 15 residues. The CDR3 protein is CASSSGQGASYEQYF. The CDR3 coding sequence is TGTGCCAGCAGCAGCGGACAGGGGGCTAGCTACGAGCAGTACTTC.

The V gene is TRBV7-9, the J gene TRBJ1-2; D is unresolved. Germline V gene sequence: CDR1 SEHNR, CDR2 FQNEAQ (reference sequence). Between the trimmed V and J ends, which lost 1 base and 4 bases, there was a span of 7 bases. The CDR3 length is 13 residues. The CDR3 sequence is CASSLGNSYGYTF. CDR3 bases: TGTGCCAGCAGCTTAGGCAATAGCTATGGCTACACCTTC. Looking up the rest from reference TRBV7-9 and TRBJ1-2 gives the full variable domain: DTGVSQNPRHKITKRGQNVTFRCDPISEHNRLYWYRQTLGQGPEFLTYFQNEAQLEKSRLLSDRFSAERPKGSFSTLEIQRTEQGDSAMYLCASSLGNSYGYTFGSGTRLTVV.

V and J are TRBV20-1 and TRBJ1-6; no clear D. The CDR3 has 15 amino acids. From germline, CDR1 is DFQATT and CDR2 SNEGSKA (reference sequence). Trimming left V 3 bases short and J 5 bases short, with 14 bases between. CDR3 DNA sequence: TGCAGTGCTAGTGGAGGAAGAGAAGATAATTCACCCCTCCACTTT. Translating it yields CSASGGREDNSPLHF.

The CDR3 nucleotides read TGTGCCAGCAGCTTAGCTTTGGCATCGGGAGGCTACACCTTC. As protein: CASSLALASGGYTF. The chain recombines TRBV7-2 with TRBJ1-2; D remains ambiguous. The CDR3 extends over 14 amino acids. Germline V lookup: CDR1 SGHTA, CDR2 FQGNSA. The V end lost 0 bases, the J end lost 8 bases, and 13 bases lay between the germline ends.

The V call is TRBV12-5, the J call TRBJ2-3; 10 positions match TRBD2. The CDR3 contains 16 residues. The V gene end was trimmed by 1 base and the J gene end by 1 base; junction bases not matched to a gene: 2. Germline V gives CDR1 LGHNT, CDR2 FRNRAP. Written as DNA, the CDR3 is TGTGCTAGTGGTTTGGGTCTAGCGGGGGGCACAGATACGCAGTATTTT. Its protein is CASGLGLAGGTDTQYF.

The chain couples TRBV12-3 or TRBV12-4 to TRBJ1-2; D possibly corresponds to TRBD1 (6 bases). V dropped 5 bases and J dropped 8 bases, with 15 bases sitting between them. This CDR3 comprises 13 residues. Here the CDR3 DNA reads TGTGCCAGCAGTCCCCCAGGGGCTAGAGGCTACACCTTC. Its protein is CASSPPGARGYTF.

This chain joins TRBV19 and TRBJ1-6; 10 bases fit TRBD1. J was trimmed by 8 bases and V by 4 bases; bases with no gene match: 5. This CDR3 comprises 15 residues. The germline V gene has CDR1 LNHDA and CDR2 SQIVND (reference sequence). The CDR3 loop reads CASSRTGGTDSPLHF. In DNA, the CDR3 is TGTGCCAGTAGTAGGACAGGGGGTACGGATTCACCCCTCCACTTT.

The chain joins TRBV5-1 to TRBJ2-7; tentative D call: TRBD2 (6 bases). Germline V gives CDR1 SGHRS, CDR2 YFSETQ. The CDR3 has 15 amino acids. V lost 1 base to trimming and J lost 0 bases, with 11 bases between them. CDR3 nucleotide sequence: TGCGCCAGCAGCTTGCGGGGGATTGACTCCTACGAGCAGTACTTC. It yields the protein CASSLRGIDSYEQYF.

V usage is TRBV5-1 and J usage is TRBJ1-1; D is perhaps TRBD1 (6 bases). The V end lost 0 bases, the J end lost 4 bases, and 13 bases lay between the germline ends. This CDR3 spans 15 amino acids. Germline V gene lookup returns CDR1 SGHRS and CDR2 YFSETQ. The CDR3 sequence is CASSLGTALVTEAFF. The DNA for the CDR3 is TGCGCCAGCAGCTTGGGGACAGCCTTAGTCACTGAAGCTTTCTTT.

This chain links TRBV3-1 (or the pseudogene TRBV3-2) with TRBJ1-6; D gene uncertain. The germline gives CDR1 LGHDT, CDR2 YNNKEL (reference sequence). Trimming took 0 bases from V and 10 from J, leaving 4 bases between them. This CDR3 comprises 12 residues. The CDR3 sequence: CASSQEGSPLHF. The DNA of the CDR3 is TGTGCCAGCAGCCAAGAGGGCTCACCCCTCCACTTT.

The rearrangement links TRBV10-3 to TRBJ1-1; perhaps TRBD1 as D (5 bases). The V gene lost 6 bases and the J gene lost 0 bases, with 14 bases spanning the gap. The CDR3 covers 15 residues. Per the germline V gene, CDR1 is ENHRY and CDR2 is SYGVKD. The CDR3 coding sequence is TGTGCCATCAGACCTACAGGTGCCTTGAACACTGAAGCTTTCTTT. It codes for CAIRPTGALNTEAFF.

The chain uses TRBV21-1 and TRBJ1-2. TRBV21-1 is a known pseudogene. This CDR3 region has 20 residues. The CDR3 DNA reads as TGTGCCAGCAGCAAAACTACCCTTGGACACCCCGGGCGGGGTAACTATGGCTACACCTTC. Its translation is CASSKTTLGHPGRGNYGYTF.

The sample holds one count of this clone. The V and J genes are TRBV5-4 and TRBJ2-1; 9 bases fit TRBD2. From germline, CDR1 is SGHNT and CDR2 YYREEE (reference sequence). CDR3 size: 15 residues. Germline trimming cut 4 bases from V and 3 bases from J; bases unmatched to any gene: 5. The CDR3 bases are TGTGCCAGCAGCCAAGCGGGGGGCCTCTACAATGAGCAGTTCTTC. This translates into CASSQAGGLYNEQFF.

The count of this clone is one. CDR3 bases: TGTGCCAGCAGCCCTCCCGGCTCTGGGGCCAACGTCCTGACTTTC. Encoded protein: CASSPPGSGANVLTF. The chain combines TRBV7-2 with TRBJ2-6; D unclear. This CDR3 comprises 15 residues. Germline CDR1 SGHTA, CDR2 FQGNSA. V lost 5 bases and J 0 bases, leaving 8 bases between the germline ends.

The V and J genes are TRBV7-9 and TRBJ1-5, with a tentative D call TRBD1 (5 bases). Germline-derived CDR1 and CDR2 are SEHNR and FQNEAQ (reference sequence). The CDR3 has 15 residues. Trimming left V 1 base short and J 8 bases short, with 15 bases between. The CDR3 protein is CASSLGTRRVEPQHF. The CDR3 bases are TGTGCCAGCAGCTTAGGGACAAGGAGGGTGGAGCCCCAGCATTTT.

The chain employs TRBV7-9 and TRBJ2-7; the match to TRBD1 covers 7 bases. The CDR3 is 14 amino acids. J lost 0 bases, V lost 4 bases, and 3 bases had no gene match. Germline V gives CDR1 SEHNR, CDR2 FQNEAQ (reference sequence). The CDR3 protein is CASSSGQNSYEQYF. DNA for the CDR3: TGTGCCAGCAGCTCGGGACAGAACTCCTACGAGCAGTACTTC.